The clone carrying this TCR beta chain was seen a handful of times. As yet, its antigen is unknown. The sample is drawn from a study of T cell clonality in common variable immunodeficiency. The repertoire was sequenced with immunoSEQ multiplex PCR; TCRdb's copy has only in-frame clones and lacks some. The sample presents tens of thousands of clones, none singletons. Whole-study results and caveats: Fewer deletions and N-nucleotide insertions were reportedly seen in common variable immunodeficiency TCR beta sequences.

Input material: peripheral blood mononuclear cells. This clonotype was sampled from a human donor with common variable immunodeficiency.

CDR3 DNA (partial): TGTGCCTGGTCGGGGGAACTAGCGGGGGGGCGTTCCTACAATGAG. Translated, it gives CAWSGELAGGRSYNE. The CDR3 in full is CAWSGELAGGRSYNEQFF. The V and J genes are TRBV30 and TRBJ2-1, with 13 bases lining up with TRBD2. The CDR3 end falls 3 residues outside the read, so it is completed with the germline J gene. This CDR3 has 18 residues. Germline V CDR1 and CDR2: GTSNPN, SVGIG (reference sequence). V shed 5 bases and J 1 base; nucleotides not matched to a gene: 11.